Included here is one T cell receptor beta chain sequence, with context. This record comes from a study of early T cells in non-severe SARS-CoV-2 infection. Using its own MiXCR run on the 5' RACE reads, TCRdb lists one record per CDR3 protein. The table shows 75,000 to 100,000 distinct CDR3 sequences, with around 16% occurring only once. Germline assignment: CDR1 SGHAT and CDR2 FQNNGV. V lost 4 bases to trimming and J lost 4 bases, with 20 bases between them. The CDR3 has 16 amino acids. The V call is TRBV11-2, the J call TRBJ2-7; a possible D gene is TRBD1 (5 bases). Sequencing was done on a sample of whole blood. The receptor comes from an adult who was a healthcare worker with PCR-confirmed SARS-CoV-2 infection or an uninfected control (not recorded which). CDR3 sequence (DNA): TGTGCCAGCAGCTATAGGGGCGTCGGTGTAGTATACGAGCAGTACTTC. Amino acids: CASSYRGVGVVYEQYF. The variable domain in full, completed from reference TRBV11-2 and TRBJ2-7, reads EAGVAQSPRYKIIEKRQSVAFWCNPISGHATLYWYQQILGQGPKLLIQFQNNGVVDDSQLPKDRFSAERLKGVDSTLKIQPAKLEDSAVYLCASSYRGVGVVYEQYFGPGTRLTVT.